What follows are 23 T cell receptor beta chains derived from one specimen sequenced in a study of T cell responses to AZD1222 COVID-19 vaccine. Here immunoSEQ multiplex PCR was the method, and the copy in TCRdb shows in-frame clones only, minus some. This table holds about 150,000 clones, about 90% found once. Here the sequenced sample was peripheral blood, taken 28 days after the second AZD1222 dose. Receptors were obtained from an adult who received the AZD1222 COVID-19 vaccine.

The chain has TRBV5-1 and TRBJ1-2; D possibly corresponds to TRBD1 (6 bases). From germline, CDR1 is SGHRS and CDR2 YFSETQ. The CDR3 length is 16 residues. Trimming removed 0 bases from V and 4 bases from J, with 16 bases in between. The DNA of the CDR3 is TGCGCCAGCAGCTTGGGGAGACAGGAAGGTTCCTATGGCTACACCTTC. Its translation is CASSLGRQEGSYGYTF.

In DNA form, the CDR3 reads TGCAGTGCCTCTGGGGCCAACGTCCTGACTTTC. Its translation is CSASGANVLTF. The chain combines TRBV20-1 with TRBJ2-6; no clear D. Germline CDR1 is DFQATT and CDR2 is SNEGSKA (reference sequence). Trimming shortened V by 6 bases and J by 0 bases, and 0 bases separated the two germline ends. There are 11 residues in the CDR3.

This clone occurred once. The chain couples TRBV5-1 to TRBJ2-7; D is unclear. Trimming shortened V by 4 bases and J by 2 bases, and 10 bases separated the two germline ends. Germline V gives CDR1 SGHRS, CDR2 YFSETQ. The CDR3 length is 13 residues. CDR3: CASSTTGTYEQYF. The CDR3 region has the DNA TGCGCCAGCAGCACGACGGGCACCTACGAGCAGTACTTC.

The V call is TRBV4-3, the J call TRBJ2-3; D is uncertain. V was shortened by 6 bases and J by 1 base, with 14 bases between the two germline ends. In germline, CDR1 is LGHNA, CDR2 YSLEER. CDR3 length: 15 amino acids. The chain's CDR3 is CASRKTALGTDTQYF. The CDR3 nucleotides read TGCGCCAGCAGGAAGACCGCTTTAGGCACAGATACGCAGTATTTT.

This clone was seen once. The chain recombines TRBV29-1 with TRBJ1-5; TRBD1 matches 7 bases. V was pared by 4 bases and J by 5 bases, with 2 bases of the junction left unmatched. The CDR3 runs to 12 residues. Per the germline V gene, CDR1 is SQVTM and CDR2 is ANQGSEA. The CDR3 sequence: CSVGQGDQPQHF. The CDR3 DNA reads TGCAGCGTTGGACAGGGAGATCAGCCCCAGCATTTT.

The chain has TRBV5-5 and TRBJ2-1; perhaps TRBD1 as D (5 bases). The ends were cut back, 4 bases at V and 7 bases at J, with 21 bases in the middle. CDR1 is SGHKS, CDR2 YYEKEE, per germline (reference sequence). CDR3 length: 16 residues. In DNA, the CDR3 is TGTGCCAGCAGCCAAACAACTCAGGGAATCTGGAATGAGCAGTTCTTC. Translated: CASSQTTQGIWNEQFF.

This chain connects TRBV2 to TRBJ2-7, with TRBD1 identical over 7 bases. Germline lookup yields CDR1 SNHLY and CDR2 FYNNEI. With V trimmed by 7 bases and J by 3 bases, 12 bases remained unmatched. There are 15 residues in the CDR3. The CDR3 DNA reads TGTGCCAGCATGGAGCAGGGGACAGAGATCTACGAGCAGTACTTC. This encodes CASMEQGTEIYEQYF.

The chain combines TRBV9 with TRBJ1-1, with 8 bases aligning to TRBD1. V shed 0 bases, J shed 5 bases, and the junction held 6 bases outside the gene matches. From germline, CDR1 is SGDLS and CDR2 YYNGEE. The length of the CDR3 is 15 residues. The CDR3 loop is CASSVAQGAETEAFF. As DNA, the CDR3 is TGTGCCAGCAGCGTAGCCCAGGGGGCGGAGACTGAAGCTTTCTTT.

J is TRBJ2-7 and V is TRBV15; 8 nucleotides align to TRBD2. This CDR3 is built from 15 residues. Germline lookup yields CDR1 LNHNV and CDR2 YYDKDF (reference sequence). The V segment lost 7 bases and the J segment 4 bases; nucleotides outside the gene matches: 12. In DNA, the CDR3 is TGTGCCACCACCCTAGAGAGCGGGAGTATATACGAGCAGTACTTC. It encodes CATTLESGSIYEQYF.

The J gene is TRBJ1-5, the V gene TRBV15; D is undetermined. Germline-derived CDR1 and CDR2 are LNHNV and YYDKDF (reference sequence). The V and J ends lost 5 bases and 2 bases respectively, with 19 bases between them. The CDR3 loop spans 17 amino acids. CDR3 protein: CATSLRRQVRGNQPQHF. The CDR3, as DNA: TGTGCCACCAGCCTTCGACGTCAGGTTCGAGGCAATCAGCCCCAGCATTTT.

This clone occurred once. The genes are TRBV2 and TRBJ2-5; either TRBD1 or TRBD2 may fit D (5 bases each). The CDR3 sequence is 15 residues long. Per germline, CDR1 SNHLY and CDR2 FYNNEI. Trimming took 1 base from V and 2 from J, leaving 11 bases between them. This chain's CDR3 is CASSEVGTRQETQYF. CDR3 bases: TGTGCCAGCAGTGAAGTTGGGACCAGACAAGAGACCCAGTACTTC. The whole variable domain, remainder taken from reference TRBV2 and TRBJ2-5, is EPEVTQTPSHQVTQMGQEVILRCVPISNHLYFYWYRQILGQKVEFLVSFYNNEISEKSEIFDDQFSVERPDGSNFTLKIRSTKLEDSAMYFCASSEVGTRQETQYFGPGTRLLVL.

The chain couples TRBV24-1 to TRBJ2-7; 9 bases fit TRBD2. The germline CDR1 and CDR2 sequences are KGHDR and SFDVKD. The CDR3 totals 18 residues. Germline trimming cut 4 bases from V and 4 bases from J; bases unmatched to any gene: 16. The CDR3 reads CATSDHRDLIAGVYEQYF. CDR3 DNA: TGTGCCACCAGTGACCACAGGGATCTGATAGCGGGGGTGTACGAGCAGTACTTC.

The rearrangement joins TRBV6-6 to TRBJ1-6; D call uncertain. V lost 6 bases to trimming and J lost 0 bases, with 12 bases between them. The CDR3 spans 16 residues. CDR1 is MNHNY, CDR2 SVGAGI, per germline (reference sequence). CDR3 bases: TGTGCCAGCAGCGGAACACTGAGCTCCTATAATTCACCCCTCCACTTT. Translation: CASSGTLSSYNSPLHF.

The gene calls are TRBV7-2 and TRBJ1-3; no clear D gene. CDR1 SGHTA and CDR2 FQGNSA come from the germline V gene. The CDR3 sequence is 16 residues long. V lost 3 bases, J lost 10 bases, and 22 bases lay in between. CDR3 DNA sequence: TGTGCCAGCAGCTTCCGTGGCGGCACAGCTAGCAGAACCATATATTTT. Its protein product is CASSFRGGTASRTIYF.

The chain carries TRBV27 and TRBJ1-1; a weak D match, TRBD1 (5 bases). This CDR3 region has 12 residues. Germline V gives CDR1 MNHEY, CDR2 SMNVEV (reference sequence). Trimming shortened V by 3 bases and J by 8 bases, and 10 bases separated the two germline ends. The CDR3 sequence: CASSFERGEAFF. In DNA form, the CDR3 reads TGTGCCAGCAGTTTCGAACGGGGGGAAGCTTTCTTT.

The gene calls are TRBV18 and TRBJ1-1, with D possibly matching TRBD1 (5 bases). In germline, CDR1 is KGHSH, CDR2 LQKENI. V lost 3 bases and J lost 1, with 12 bases in between. The CDR3 has 15 amino acids. This chain's CDR3 is CASSPGGGTNTEAFF. In DNA form, the CDR3 reads TGTGCCAGCTCACCGGGCGGCGGGACGAACACTGAAGCTTTCTTT.

V gene TRBV6-1 combines with J gene TRBJ2-1; D ambiguous. Trimming removed 0 bases from V and 6 bases from J, with 9 bases in between. CDR3 length equals 14 residues. CDR1 and CDR2 from the germline V gene are MNHNS and SASEGT. CDR3 sequence: CASSEASLSNEQFF. The CDR3 DNA sequence: TGTGCCAGCAGTGAAGCGTCACTAAGCAATGAGCAGTTCTTC.

The rearrangement links TRBV4-2 to TRBJ2-5; 8 nucleotides line up with TRBD1. The CDR3 consists of 15 residues. J lost 5 bases, V lost 0 bases, and 5 bases had no gene match. Germline CDR1 is LGHNA and CDR2 is YNFKEQ. The chain's CDR3 is CASSQEIRGPETQYF. CDR3 nucleotides: TGTGCCAGCAGCCAAGAGATCAGGGGGCCGGAGACCCAGTACTTC.

The chain joins TRBV5-1 to TRBJ2-5; 9 nucleotides match TRBD1. Germline CDR1 is SGHRS and CDR2 is YFSETQ. CDR3 length equals 14 residues. V trimming: 3 bases; J trimming: 5 bases; junction bases outside the gene matches: 5. In DNA form, the CDR3 reads TGCGCCAGCAGCTCACAGGGGGCCGGGGAGACCCAGTACTTC. Amino acid sequence: CASSSQGAGETQYF.

The chain is built from TRBV6-2 or TRBV6-3 and TRBJ2-1, with unresolved D. V was pared by 5 bases and J by 2 bases, with 10 bases between. Germline V gene lookup returns CDR1 MNHEY and CDR2 SVGEGT. The CDR3 consists of 14 residues. In DNA, the CDR3 is TGTGCCAGCAGTAGTGGCAGAGCCTACAATGAGCAGTTCTTC. This sequence encodes CASSSGRAYNEQFF.

The chain employs TRBV19 and TRBJ2-1; D is unresolved. This CDR3 contains 17 residues. Germline-derived CDR1 and CDR2 are LNHDA and SQIVND (reference sequence). Deletions cut 0 bases from V and 2 bases from J, with 14 bases between. The CDR3 DNA sequence: TGTGCCAGTAGTATAGATCAATATAATATCCCCTACAATGAGCAGTTCTTC. It specifies CASSIDQYNIPYNEQFF.

This clone showed up just once. The chain couples TRBV9 to TRBJ2-7; D call uncertain. Deletions cut 0 bases from V and 0 bases from J, with 7 bases between. The CDR3 runs 14 residues. CDR1 and CDR2 from the germline V gene are SGDLS and YYNGEE. CDR3 coding DNA: TGTGCCAGCAGCGTAGAGGCAGTCTCCTACGAGCAGTACTTC. The encoded protein is CASSVEAVSYEQYF.

The chain carries TRBV29-1 and TRBJ2-5; the D gene could be TRBD1 or TRBD2 (5 bases each). CDR3 size: 14 residues. The germline V gene has CDR1 SQVTM and CDR2 ANQGSEA. V lost 4 bases, J lost 1 base, and 13 bases lay in between. The CDR3 nucleotides are TGCAGCGTTGTGCCAGGGAGCACCCAAGAGACCCAGTACTTC. Its translation is CSVVPGSTQETQYF. Full variable domain (rest looked up from reference TRBV29-1 and TRBJ2-5): SAVISQKPSRDICQRGTSLTIQCQVDSQVTMMFWYRQQPGQSLTLIATANQGSEATYESGFVIDKFPISRPNLTFSTLTVSNMSPEDSSIYLCSVVPGSTQETQYFGPGTRLLVL.